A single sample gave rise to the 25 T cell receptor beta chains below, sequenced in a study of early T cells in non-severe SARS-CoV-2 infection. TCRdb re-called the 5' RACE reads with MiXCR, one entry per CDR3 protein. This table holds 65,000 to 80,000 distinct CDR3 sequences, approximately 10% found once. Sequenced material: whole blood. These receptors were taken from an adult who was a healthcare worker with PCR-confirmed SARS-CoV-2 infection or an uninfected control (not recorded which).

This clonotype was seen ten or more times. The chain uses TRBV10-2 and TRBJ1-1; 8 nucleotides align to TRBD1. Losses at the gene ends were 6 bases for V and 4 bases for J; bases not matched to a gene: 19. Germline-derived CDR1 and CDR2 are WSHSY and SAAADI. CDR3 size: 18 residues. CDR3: CASRGTGTGPVGATEAFF. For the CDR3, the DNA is TGCGCCAGCAGGGGAACCGGGACAGGACCAGTCGGGGCCACTGAAGCTTTCTTT.

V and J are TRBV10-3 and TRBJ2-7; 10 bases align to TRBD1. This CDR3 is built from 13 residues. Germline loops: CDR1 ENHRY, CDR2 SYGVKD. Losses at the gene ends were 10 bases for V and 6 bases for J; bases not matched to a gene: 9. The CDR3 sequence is CATFRDRGTEQYF. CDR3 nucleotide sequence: TGTGCCACCTTCCGGGACAGGGGAACCGAGCAGTACTTC.

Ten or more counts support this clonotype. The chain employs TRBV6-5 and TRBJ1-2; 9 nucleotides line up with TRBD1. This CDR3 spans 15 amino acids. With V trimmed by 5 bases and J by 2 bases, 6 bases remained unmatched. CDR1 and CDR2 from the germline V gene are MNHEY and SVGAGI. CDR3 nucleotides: TGTGCCAGCAGTGCACCTGGACAGGGGAACTATGGCTACACCTTC. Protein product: CASSAPGQGNYGYTF.

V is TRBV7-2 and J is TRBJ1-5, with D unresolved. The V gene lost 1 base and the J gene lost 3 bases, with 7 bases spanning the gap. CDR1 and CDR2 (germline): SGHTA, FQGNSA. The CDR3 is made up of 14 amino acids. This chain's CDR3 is CASSLGQPNQPQHF. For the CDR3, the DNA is TGTGCCAGCAGCTTAGGGCAACCCAATCAGCCCCAGCATTTT.

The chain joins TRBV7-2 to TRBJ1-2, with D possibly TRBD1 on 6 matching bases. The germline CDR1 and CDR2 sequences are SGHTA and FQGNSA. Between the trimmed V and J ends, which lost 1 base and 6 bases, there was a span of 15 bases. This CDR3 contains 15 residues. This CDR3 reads CASSLEYTGRNGYTF. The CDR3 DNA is TGTGCCAGCAGCTTAGAGTACACAGGGCGGAATGGCTACACCTTC.

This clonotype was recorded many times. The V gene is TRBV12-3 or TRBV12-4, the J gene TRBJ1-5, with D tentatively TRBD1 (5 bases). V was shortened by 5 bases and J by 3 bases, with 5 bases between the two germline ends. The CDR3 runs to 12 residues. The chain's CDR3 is CASSGTNQPQHF. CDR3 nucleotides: TGTGCCAGCAGTGGGACCAATCAGCCCCAGCATTTT.

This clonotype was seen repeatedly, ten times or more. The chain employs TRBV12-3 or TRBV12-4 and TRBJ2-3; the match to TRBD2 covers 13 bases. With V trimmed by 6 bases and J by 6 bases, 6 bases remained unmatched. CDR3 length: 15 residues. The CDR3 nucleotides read TGTGCCAGCAGCTTGACTAGCGGGGGGCCTGATACGCAGTATTTT. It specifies CASSLTSGGPDTQYF.

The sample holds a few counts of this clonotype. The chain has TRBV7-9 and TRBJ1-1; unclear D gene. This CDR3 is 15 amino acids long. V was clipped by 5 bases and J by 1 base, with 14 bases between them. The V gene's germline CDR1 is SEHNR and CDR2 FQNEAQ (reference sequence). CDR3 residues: CASSQVVVTNTEAFF. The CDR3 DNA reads TGTGCCAGCAGCCAGGTGGTGGTCACGAACACTGAAGCTTTCTTT.

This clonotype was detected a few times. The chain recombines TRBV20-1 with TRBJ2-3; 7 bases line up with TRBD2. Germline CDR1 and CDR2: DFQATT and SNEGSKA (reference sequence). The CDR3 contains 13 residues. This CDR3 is CGIQEGGPDTQYF. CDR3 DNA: TGCGGAATACAGGAGGGAGGGCCAGATACGCAGTATTTT.

The CDR3, as DNA: TGTGCCAGCAGCCCTCAGGGGGCGGGAGAAACCTTTAATGAGCAGTTCTTC. Residues: CASSPQGAGETFNEQFF. This chain joins TRBV7-6 and TRBJ2-1, with D possibly matching TRBD1 (8 bases). V lost 5 bases and J 7 bases, leaving 24 bases between the germline ends. Germline V gene sequence: CDR1 SGHVS, CDR2 FNYEAQ. The CDR3 spans 17 residues.

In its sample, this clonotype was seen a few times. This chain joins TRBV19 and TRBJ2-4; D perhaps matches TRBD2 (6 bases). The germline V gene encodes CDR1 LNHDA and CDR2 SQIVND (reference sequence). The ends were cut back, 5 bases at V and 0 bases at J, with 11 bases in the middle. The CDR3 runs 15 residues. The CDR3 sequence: CASSVSSEAKNIQYF. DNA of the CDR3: TGTGCCAGTAGTGTCTCTAGCGAAGCCAAAAACATTCAGTACTTC. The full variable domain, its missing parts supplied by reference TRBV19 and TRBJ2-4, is DGGITQSPKYLFRKEGQNVTLSCEQNLNHDAMYWYRQDPGQGLRLIYYSQIVNDFQKGDIAEGYSVSREKKESFPLTVTSAQKNPTAFYLCASSVSSEAKNIQYFGAGTRLSVL.

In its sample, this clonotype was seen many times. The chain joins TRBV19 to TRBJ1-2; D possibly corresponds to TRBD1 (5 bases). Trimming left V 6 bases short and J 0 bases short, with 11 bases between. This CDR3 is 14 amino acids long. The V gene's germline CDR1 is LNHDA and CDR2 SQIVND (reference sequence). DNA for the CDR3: TGTGCCAGTAGCCCGGGACCATCTAACTATGGCTACACCTTC. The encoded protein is CASSPGPSNYGYTF. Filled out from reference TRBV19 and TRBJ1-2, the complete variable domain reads DGGITQSPKYLFRKEGQNVTLSCEQNLNHDAMYWYRQDPGQGLRLIYYSQIVNDFQKGDIAEGYSVSREKKESFPLTVTSAQKNPTAFYLCASSPGPSNYGYTFGSGTRLTVV.

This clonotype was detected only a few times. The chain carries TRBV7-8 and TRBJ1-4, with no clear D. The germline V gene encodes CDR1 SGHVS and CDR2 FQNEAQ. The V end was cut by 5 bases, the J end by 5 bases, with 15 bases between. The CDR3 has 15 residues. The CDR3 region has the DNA TGTGCCAGCAGCCAGGCGGCTGGACGGAATGAAAAACTGTTTTTT. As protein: CASSQAAGRNEKLFF.

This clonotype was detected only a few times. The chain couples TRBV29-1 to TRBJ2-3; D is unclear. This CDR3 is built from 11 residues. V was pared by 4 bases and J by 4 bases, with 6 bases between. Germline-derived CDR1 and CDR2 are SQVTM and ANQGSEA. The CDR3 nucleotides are TGCAGCGTTGGTGGGGCAGATACGCAGTATTTT. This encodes CSVGGADTQYF.

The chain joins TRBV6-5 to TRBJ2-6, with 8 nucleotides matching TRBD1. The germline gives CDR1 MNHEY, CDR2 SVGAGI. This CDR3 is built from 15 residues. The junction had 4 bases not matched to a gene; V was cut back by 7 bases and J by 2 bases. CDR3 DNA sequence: TGTGCCAGCACCGACAGGGGAGCTGGGGCCAACGTCCTGACTTTC. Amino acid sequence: CASTDRGAGANVLTF.

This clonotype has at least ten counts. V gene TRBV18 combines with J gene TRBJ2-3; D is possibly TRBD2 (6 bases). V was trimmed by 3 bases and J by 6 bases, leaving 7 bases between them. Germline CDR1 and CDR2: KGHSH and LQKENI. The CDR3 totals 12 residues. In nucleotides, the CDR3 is TGTGCCAGCTCACCCCGGGAGGATACGCAGTATTTT. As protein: CASSPREDTQYF.

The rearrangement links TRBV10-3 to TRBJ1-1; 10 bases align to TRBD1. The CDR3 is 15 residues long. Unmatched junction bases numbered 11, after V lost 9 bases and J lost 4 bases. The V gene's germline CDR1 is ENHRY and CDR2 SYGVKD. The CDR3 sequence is CAMPGQGLLRTEAFF. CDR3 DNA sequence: TGTGCCATGCCGGGACAGGGGCTTTTGCGCACTGAAGCTTTCTTT.

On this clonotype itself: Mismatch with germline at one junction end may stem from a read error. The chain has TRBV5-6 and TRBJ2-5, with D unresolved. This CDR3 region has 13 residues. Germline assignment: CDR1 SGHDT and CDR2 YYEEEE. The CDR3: CTSSTYIQETQYF. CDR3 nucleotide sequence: TGTACCAGCAGCACCTACATCCAAGAGACCCAGTACTTC.

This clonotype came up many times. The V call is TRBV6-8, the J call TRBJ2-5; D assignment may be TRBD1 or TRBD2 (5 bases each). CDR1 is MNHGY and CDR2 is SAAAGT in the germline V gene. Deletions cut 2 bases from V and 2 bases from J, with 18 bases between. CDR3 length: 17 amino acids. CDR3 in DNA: TGTGCCAGCAGTTACCTCGCCCGAGGGACCCAACAAGAGACCCAGTACTTC. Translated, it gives CASSYLARGTQQETQYF.

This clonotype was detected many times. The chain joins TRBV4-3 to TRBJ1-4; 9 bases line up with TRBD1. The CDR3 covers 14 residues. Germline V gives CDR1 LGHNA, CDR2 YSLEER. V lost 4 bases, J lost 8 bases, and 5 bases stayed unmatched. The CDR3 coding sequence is TGCGCCAGCAGCCTAGGACAGGGGAACGAAAAACTGTTTTTT. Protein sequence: CASSLGQGNEKLFF.

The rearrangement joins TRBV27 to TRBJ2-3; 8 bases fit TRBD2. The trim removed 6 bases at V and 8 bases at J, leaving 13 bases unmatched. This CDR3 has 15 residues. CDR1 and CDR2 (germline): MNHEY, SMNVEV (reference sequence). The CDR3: CASRPGTSFPFTQYF. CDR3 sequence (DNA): TGTGCCAGCAGACCTGGGACTAGTTTTCCCTTTACGCAGTATTTT.

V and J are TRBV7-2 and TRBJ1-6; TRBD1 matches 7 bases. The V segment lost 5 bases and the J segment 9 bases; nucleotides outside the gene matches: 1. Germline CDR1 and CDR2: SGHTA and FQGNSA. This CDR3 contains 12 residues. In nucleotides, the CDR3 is TGTGCCAGCAGCACAGGGGCTTCACCCCTCCACTTT. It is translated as CASSTGASPLHF.

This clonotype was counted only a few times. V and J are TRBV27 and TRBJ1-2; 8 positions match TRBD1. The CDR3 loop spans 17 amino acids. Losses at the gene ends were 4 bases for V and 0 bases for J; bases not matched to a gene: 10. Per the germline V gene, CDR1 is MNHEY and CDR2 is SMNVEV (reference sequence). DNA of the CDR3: TGTGCCAGCAGTTACAGGGGGTATGGGGAAGCTAACTATGGCTACACCTTC. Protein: CASSYRGYGEANYGYTF.

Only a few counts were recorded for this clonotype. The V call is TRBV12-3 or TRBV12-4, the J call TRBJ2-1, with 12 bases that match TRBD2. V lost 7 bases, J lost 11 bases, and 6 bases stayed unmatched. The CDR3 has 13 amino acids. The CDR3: CASTRLAGVQQFF. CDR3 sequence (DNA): TGTGCCAGCACCCGACTAGCGGGGGTTCAGCAGTTCTTC.

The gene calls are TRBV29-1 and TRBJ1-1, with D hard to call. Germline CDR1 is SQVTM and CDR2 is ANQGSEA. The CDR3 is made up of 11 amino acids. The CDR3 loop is CRAAVSTEAFF. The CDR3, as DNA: TGCAGGGCTGCCGTGAGCACTGAAGCTTTCTTT.